This is a list of T cell receptor beta chains from one sample in a study of CD8+ T cells in alopecia areata. Assay: immunoSEQ multiplex PCR; the TCRdb copy retains only in-frame clones and omits some. The sample carries 160,000 or so clones, approximately 65% recorded once. The input for sequencing was CD8+ T cells sorted from blood, taken at week 0. These receptors came from a human donor with alopecia areata. CDR3s include the opening cysteine and the closing phenylalanine or tryptophan. Size tells how often a clone was seen (once, few, many) or the class of an expanded clone, and some rows leave it out.

V	size	CDR3
TRBV15	.	CATSREGSGGPSYEQYF
TRBV6-1	.	CASSEVNAGDTQYF
TRBV6-5	.	CASSLSRWETQYF
TRBV27	.	CASSLQGFGTEAFF
TRBV13	.	CASSQRRGLEGYTF
TRBV13	.	CASSLRGAKNIQYF
TRBV6-6	few	CASSYSQKTGELFF
TRBV5-6	.	CASSLGTGRSEQYF
TRBV11-2	.	CASSLTGAGYEQYF
TRBV4-1	.	CASSQGRSGVSTEAFF
TRBV29-1	few	CSAPGDTSTGELFF
TRBV7-8	few	CASSLAVTRRTQYF
TRBV9	.	CASQGDSNSPLHF
TRBV12-5	.	CASGWGLYNEQFF
TRBV2	.	CASSEWWGNTDTQYF
TRBV14	few	CASSPTGGNTEAFF
TRBV6-5	.	CASGRRDEQFF
TRBV7-9	.	CASGSRLYEQYF
TRBV7-3	.	CASSMTGGTDTQYF
TRBV4-1	.	CASSQDFGRMNTEAFF
TRBV30	.	CAWESVGGAYNEQFF
TRBV6-5	.	CASSYLPDRQETQYF
TRBV4-1	.	CASSRVGGTDTQYF
TRBV5-5	.	CASEGPAYEQYF
TRBV9	.	CASSVGTGDNQPQHF
TRBV6-5	.	CASSYAGGGSYEQYF
TRBV9	once	CASGGGNSPLHF
TRBV9	once	CASSSAGSRDTEAFF
TRBV29-1	few	CSVELAGGLYEQYF
TRBV7-8	.	CASSRASTDTQYF
TRBV7-9	.	CASSLGSYGYTF
TRBV13	once	CASSSITGYEQYF
TRBV4-1	.	CASSPPRAGNTIYF
TRBV7-8	.	CASSLGILDGYTF
TRBV13	.	CASSFSTGELFF
TRBV29-1	.	CSVGGQMNTEAFF
TRBV30	.	CACASTANYGYTF
TRBV5-6	few	CASSFGLGAGNIQYF
TRBV10-3	.	CAISTLGQGYEQYF
TRBV29-1	.	CSVKFVRGLKNYGYTF
TRBV2	.	CASIIGEETQYF
TRBV4-1	.	CASSPGYRPYEQYF
TRBV5-1	.	CASSLGRPNTEAFF
TRBV29-1	few	CSVSTGNGQPQHF
TRBV4-2	.	CASSPYRGRMNTEAFF